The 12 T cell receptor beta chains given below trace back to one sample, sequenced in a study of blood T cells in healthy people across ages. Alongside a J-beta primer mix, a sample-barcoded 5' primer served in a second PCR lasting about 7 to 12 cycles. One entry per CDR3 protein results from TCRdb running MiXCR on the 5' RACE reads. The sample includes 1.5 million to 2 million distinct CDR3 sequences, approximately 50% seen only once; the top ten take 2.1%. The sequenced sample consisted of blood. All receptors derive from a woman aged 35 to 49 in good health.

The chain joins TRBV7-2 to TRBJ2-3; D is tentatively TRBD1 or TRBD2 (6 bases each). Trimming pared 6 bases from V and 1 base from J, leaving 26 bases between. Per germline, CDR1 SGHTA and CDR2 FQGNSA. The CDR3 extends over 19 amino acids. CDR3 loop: CASRTREGGPSVGTDTQYF. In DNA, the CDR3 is TGTGCCAGCAGGACTCGGGAAGGGGGACCTAGCGTTGGCACAGATACGCAGTATTTT.

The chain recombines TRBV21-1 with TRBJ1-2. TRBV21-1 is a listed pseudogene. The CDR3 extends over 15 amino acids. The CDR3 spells CASSKGRERVRGYTF. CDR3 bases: TGTGCCAGCAGCAAAGGACGAGAAAGGGTACGTGGCTACACCTTC.

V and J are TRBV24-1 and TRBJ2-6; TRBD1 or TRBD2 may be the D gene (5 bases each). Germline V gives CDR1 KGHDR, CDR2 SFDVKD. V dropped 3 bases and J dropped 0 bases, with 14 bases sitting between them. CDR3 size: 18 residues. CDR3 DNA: TGTGCCACCAGTGATCCTCCGGGGCTCGACTCTGGGGCCAACGTCCTGACTTTC. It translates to CATSDPPGLDSGANVLTF.

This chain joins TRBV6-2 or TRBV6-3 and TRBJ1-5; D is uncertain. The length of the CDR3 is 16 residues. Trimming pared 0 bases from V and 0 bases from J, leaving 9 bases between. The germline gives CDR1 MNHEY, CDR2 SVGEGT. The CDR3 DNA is TGTGCCAGCAGTTACTCGAAAGAGTTTAGCAATCAGCCCCAGCATTTT. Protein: CASSYSKEFSNQPQHF.

The CDR3 DNA follows: TGTGCCAGCTCCAATCTACGGGAGCAGTACTTC. Protein product: CASSNLREQYF. The chain links TRBV18 to TRBJ2-7; no reliable D call. CDR3 length equals 11 residues. Germline values: CDR1 KGHSH, CDR2 LQKENI. Trimming cost V 6 bases and J 7 bases, with 10 bases left between them.

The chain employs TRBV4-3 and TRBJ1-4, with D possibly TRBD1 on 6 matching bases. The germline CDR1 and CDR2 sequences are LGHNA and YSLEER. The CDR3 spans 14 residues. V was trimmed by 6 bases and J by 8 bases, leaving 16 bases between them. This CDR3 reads CASSETGIGEKLFF. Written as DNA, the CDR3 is TGCGCCAGCAGTGAAACAGGGATTGGGGAAAAACTGTTTTTT.

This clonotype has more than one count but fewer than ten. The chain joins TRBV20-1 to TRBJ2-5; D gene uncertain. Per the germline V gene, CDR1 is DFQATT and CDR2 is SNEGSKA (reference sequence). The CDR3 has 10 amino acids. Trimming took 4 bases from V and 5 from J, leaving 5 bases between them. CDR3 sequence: CSAIWETQYF. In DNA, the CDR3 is TGCAGTGCTATTTGGGAGACCCAGTACTTC.

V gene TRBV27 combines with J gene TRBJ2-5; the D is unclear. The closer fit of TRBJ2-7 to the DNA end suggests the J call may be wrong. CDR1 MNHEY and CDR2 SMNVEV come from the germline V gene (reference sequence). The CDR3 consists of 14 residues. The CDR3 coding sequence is TGTGCCAGCAGTCCCCCCCTAGGAAAATACGAGCAGTACTTC. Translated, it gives CASSPPLGKYEQYF.

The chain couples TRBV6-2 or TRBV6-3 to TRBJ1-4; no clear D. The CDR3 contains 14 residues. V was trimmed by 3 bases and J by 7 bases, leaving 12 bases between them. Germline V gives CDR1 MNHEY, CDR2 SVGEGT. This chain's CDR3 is CASSYSVPAEKLFF. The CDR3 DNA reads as TGTGCCAGCAGTTATTCGGTTCCGGCTGAAAAACTGTTTTTT.

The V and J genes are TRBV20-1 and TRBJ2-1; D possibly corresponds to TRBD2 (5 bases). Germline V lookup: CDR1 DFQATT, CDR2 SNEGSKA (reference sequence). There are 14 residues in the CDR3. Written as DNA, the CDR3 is TGCAGGTTAGCGAAACCGGGCAGCCCGAATGAGCAGTTCTTC. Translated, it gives CRLAKPGSPNEQFF.

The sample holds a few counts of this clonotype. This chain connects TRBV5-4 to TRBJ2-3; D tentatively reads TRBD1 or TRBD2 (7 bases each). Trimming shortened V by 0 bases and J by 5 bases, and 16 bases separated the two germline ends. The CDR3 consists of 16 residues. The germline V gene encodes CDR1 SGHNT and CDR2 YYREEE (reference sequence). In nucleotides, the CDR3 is TGTGCCAGCAGCTTGGCGACAGGGAGGGTGGGAGATACGCAGTATTTT. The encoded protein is CASSLATGRVGDTQYF.

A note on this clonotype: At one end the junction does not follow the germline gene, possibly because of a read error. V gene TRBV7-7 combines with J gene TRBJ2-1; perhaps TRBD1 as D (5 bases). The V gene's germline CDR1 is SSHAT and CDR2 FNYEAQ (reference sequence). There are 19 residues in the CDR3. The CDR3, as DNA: TGTGCTAGCAGCCCGCGTCGATTATCGACAGCTATAACCTACAATGAGCAGTTCTTC. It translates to CASSPRRLSTAITYNEQFF.